This entry lists 20 T cell receptor beta chains sequenced from one sample in a study of shared clonotypes between healthy human individuals. Sequencing was performed with immunoSEQ multiplex PCR; in TCRdb, only in-frame clones are kept and a portion is missing. The data contain fewer than 1.4 million clones, about 84% of them singletons. Sequenced: memory CD4+ T cells from PBMCs. The subset denotes: CD45RA-negative fraction. These receptor sequences come from a man aged 18 to 35 in good health. Some clones in this sample may be carry-over from other donors' samples.

The CDR3 protein is CASSFQSGSNTGELFF. The CDR3 DNA reads as TGTGCCAGCAGCTTTCAGTCAGGATCTAACACCGGGGAGCTGTTTTTT. The V gene is TRBV7-9, the J gene TRBJ2-2; D unresolved. The CDR3 has 16 amino acids. Germline V gene sequence: CDR1 SEHNR, CDR2 FQNEAQ (reference sequence). V lost 3 bases and J lost 2, with 13 bases in between.

The chain couples TRBV27 to TRBJ2-1, with D perhaps given as TRBD1 or TRBD2 (5 bases each). Trimming shortened V by 3 bases and J by 6 bases, and 15 bases separated the two germline ends. The CDR3 sequence is 15 residues long. Germline values: CDR1 MNHEY, CDR2 SMNVEV (reference sequence). This CDR3 is CASSFDSRGPNEQFF. CDR3 sequence (DNA): TGTGCCAGCAGTTTCGACAGCCGAGGGCCCAATGAGCAGTTCTTC.

This clone was seen a handful of times. The V gene is TRBV10-2, the J gene TRBJ1-2, with 7 bases identical to TRBD1. CDR1 is WSHSY, CDR2 SAAADI, per germline. Trimming at V came to 1 base and at J to 7 bases, leaving 3 bases not matched to a gene. The CDR3 runs 13 residues. CDR3 in DNA: TGCGCCAGCAGTGAGTATCGGACAGGTGGCTACACCTTC. Protein product: CASSEYRTGGYTF.

V and J are TRBV21-1 and TRBJ2-2; the table gives TRBD2 as D, unverified against the DNA. TRBV21-1 corresponds to a pseudogene. The CDR3 is 16 residues long. CDR3 nucleotide sequence: TGTGCCAGCAGCCCCCCCCGAGGGTTGGACTTCGGGGAGCTGTTTTTT. Its translation is CASSPPRGLDFGELFF.

This clone was picked up one time. The chain has TRBV27 and TRBJ1-1; the D gene is possibly TRBD1 (5 bases). This CDR3 has 13 residues. Germline CDR1 and CDR2: MNHEY and SMNVEV (reference sequence). V lost 2 bases, J lost 4 bases, and 8 bases lay in between. In DNA, the CDR3 is TGTGCCAGCAGTTTACGGGGCGGCACTGAAGCTTTCTTT. This codes for CASSLRGGTEAFF.

The chain carries TRBV18 and TRBJ1-5; D is possibly TRBD1 (6 bases). Trimming shortened V by 3 bases and J by 2 bases, and 11 bases separated the two germline ends. CDR1 and CDR2 from the germline V gene are KGHSH and LQKENI. This CDR3 region has 15 residues. As DNA, the CDR3 is TGTGCCAGCTCACCCAACAGGGATGGCAATCAGCCCCAGCATTTT. Encoded protein: CASSPNRDGNQPQHF.

The rearrangement uses TRBV5-1 and TRBJ2-1, with D possibly being TRBD2 (6 bases). Trimming pared 6 bases from V and 7 bases from J, leaving 17 bases between. Germline loops: CDR1 SGHRS, CDR2 YFSETQ. The length of the CDR3 is 14 residues. CDR3 DNA: TGCGCCAGCACCCTTAACGGGGGTAAGAATGAGCAGTTCTTC. Its protein is CASTLNGGKNEQFF. The full variable domain, with the rest looked up from reference TRBV5-1 and TRBJ2-1, is KAGVTQTPRYLIKTRGQQVTLSCSPISGHRSVSWYQQTPGQGLQFLFEYFSETQRNKGNFPGRFSGRQFSNSRSEMNVSTLELGDSALYLCASTLNGGKNEQFFGPGTRLTVL.

CDR3 in amino acids: CAIRQGEDTGELFF. In nucleotides, the CDR3 is TGTGCCATCCGGCAGGGGGAGGACACCGGGGAGCTGTTTTTT. The rearrangement joins TRBV10-3 to TRBJ2-2, with D maybe TRBD1 (7 bases). Germline CDR1 reads ENHRY; CDR2 reads SYGVKD. Trimming took off 8 bases at V and 3 bases at J, with 13 bases between the two ends. The CDR3 is 14 residues long.

This chain uses TRBV29-1 with TRBJ2-1, with 8 bases that match TRBD1. Germline CDR1 is SQVTM and CDR2 is ANQGSEA. This CDR3 contains 14 residues. Trimming at V came to 5 bases and at J to 6 bases, leaving 9 bases not matched to a gene. CDR3: CSVPPGGAGNEQFF. The CDR3 coding sequence is TGCAGCGTTCCTCCAGGGGGCGCAGGCAATGAGCAGTTCTTC.

The chain combines TRBV7-9 with TRBJ2-1; perhaps TRBD2 as D (5 bases). The CDR3 loop spans 15 amino acids. Per the germline V gene, CDR1 is SEHNR and CDR2 is FQNEAQ (reference sequence). V was shortened by 3 bases and J by 0 bases, with 9 bases between the two germline ends. The CDR3 region is CASSFDYSSYNEQFF. The CDR3 DNA follows: TGTGCCAGCAGCTTCGACTACAGCTCCTACAATGAGCAGTTCTTC.

V and J are TRBV28 and TRBJ1-3, with D uncertain. Looked up from germline, CDR1 is MDHEN and CDR2 is SYDVKM. The CDR3 has 18 residues. The V end was cut by 2 bases, the J end by 5 bases, with 22 bases between. Here the CDR3 reads CASSLPPLVTGSRNTIYF. CDR3 bases: TGTGCCAGCAGTTTACCCCCCCTCGTGACCGGGTCGCGAAACACCATATATTTT.

The V and J genes are TRBV27 and TRBJ1-2; weak D call: TRBD1 (6 bases). The CDR3 is 13 residues long. Trimming removed 6 bases at V and 5 bases at J, with 13 bases between. Germline V gives CDR1 MNHEY, CDR2 SMNVEV (reference sequence). This CDR3 reads CASRGGGTYGYTF. CDR3 coding DNA: TGTGCCAGCAGAGGGGGAGGCACATATGGCTACACCTTC.

Notes on this clone: The sample carries other DNA sequences with the same CDR3. This chain links TRBV28 with TRBJ1-4, with D possibly matching TRBD1 (6 bases). The CDR3 covers 15 residues. V dropped 4 bases and J dropped 0 bases, with 9 bases sitting between them. Germline assignment: CDR1 MDHEN and CDR2 SYDVKM. CDR3 sequence: CASSSQGATNEKLFF. CDR3 DNA sequence: TGTGCCAGCAGTTCACAGGGAGCAACTAATGAAAAACTGTTTTTT.

With respect to this clone: Distinct nucleotide sequences in the sample also encode this CDR3. The chain carries TRBV7-2 and TRBJ2-7, with 11 bases matching TRBD2. Germline values: CDR1 SGHTA, CDR2 FQGNSA. Trimming cost V 5 bases and J 4 bases; bases outside gene matches: 4. The CDR3 extends over 14 amino acids. The CDR3 is CASSRTSGRYEQYF. DNA of the CDR3: TGTGCCAGCAGCCGGACTAGCGGGCGTTACGAGCAGTACTTC.

This clone was seen only once. V and J are TRBV2 and TRBJ2-7; D is undetermined. The CDR3 runs 11 residues. Trimming took 7 bases from V and 2 from J, leaving 6 bases between them. Germline CDR1 and CDR2: SNHLY and FYNNEI. The DNA for the CDR3 is TGTGCCAGCAACTCTGCCTACGAGCAGTACTTC. Protein: CASNSAYEQYF.

The chain is built from TRBV7-3 and TRBJ2-5, with D possibly being TRBD2 (7 bases). Per germline, CDR1 SGHTA and CDR2 FQGTGA. The V gene lost 4 bases and the J gene lost 1 base, with 13 bases spanning the gap. The CDR3 contains 15 residues. DNA for the CDR3: TGTGCCAGCAGCTGGGCAGGGGAGGGCCAAGAGACCCAGTACTTC. Translation gives CASSWAGEGQETQYF.

The gene calls are TRBV7-8 and TRBJ2-6; D unclear. Germline assignment: CDR1 SGHVS and CDR2 FQNEAQ. The CDR3 consists of 13 residues. Trimming cost V 5 bases and J 4 bases, with 6 bases left between them. In DNA form, the CDR3 reads TGTGCCAGCAGCCGGGTCGGGGCCAACGTCCTGACTTTC. Residues: CASSRVGANVLTF. The full variable domain, completed using reference TRBV7-8 and TRBJ2-6, is GAGVSQSPRYKVAKRGQDVALRCDPISGHVSLFWYQQALGQGPEFLTYFQNEAQLDKSGLPSDRFFAERPEGSVSTLKIQRTQQEDSAVYLCASSRVGANVLTFGAGSRLTVL.

V and J are TRBV27 and TRBJ2-5, with TRBD1 identical over 7 bases. The germline V gene encodes CDR1 MNHEY and CDR2 SMNVEV (reference sequence). With V trimmed by 3 bases and J by 1 base, 11 bases remained unmatched. CDR3 size: 17 residues. CDR3 sequence: CASSFRYRDRTQETQYF. In DNA, the CDR3 is TGTGCCAGCAGTTTTAGGTACCGGGACAGAACCCAAGAGACCCAGTACTTC.

The genes are TRBV7-3 and TRBJ2-1; TRBD2 matches at 10 bases. Germline CDR1 SGHTA, CDR2 FQGTGA. J was trimmed by 10 bases and V by 5 bases; bases with no gene match: 14. The CDR3 sequence is 16 residues long. The chain's CDR3 is CASSLQSGRAGGEQFF. As DNA, the CDR3 is TGTGCCAGCAGCCTACAAAGCGGGAGGGCCGGCGGAGAGCAGTTCTTC. Together with reference TRBV7-3 and TRBJ2-1, the CDR3 gives the full variable domain: GAGVSQTPSNKVTEKGKYVELRCDPISGHTALYWYRQSLGQGPEFLIYFQGTGAADDSGLPNDRFFAVRPEGSVSTLKIQRTERGDSAVYLCASSLQSGRAGGEQFFGPGTRLTVL.

V gene TRBV11-3 combines with J gene TRBJ2-7, with 8 bases that match TRBD1. Per the germline V gene, CDR1 is SGHNT and CDR2 is YENEEA. The CDR3 runs 17 residues. V was pared by 5 bases and J by 4 bases, with 16 bases of the junction left unmatched. In DNA form, the CDR3 reads TGTGCCAGCAGCGCAGGCCAGGGGGCTCGAGGGATGTACGAGCAGTACTTC. This translates into CASSAGQGARGMYEQYF.